The source of this T cell receptor (beta chain) is a study of blood T cell repertoires in COVID-19 (dated by TCRdb to about 2020). With respect to the entire study: Collaborator samples came from the United States, Italy and Spain and covered acute and convalescent phases of COVID-19. The prospective study material was composed of cDNA or gDNA derived from T cells, B-cell-depleted T cells, or PBMCs. Deeply sampled blood TCRbeta repertoires from subjects exposed to, actively infected with, or recovered from COVID-19 were included in the dataset. A freely available public database, intended as a resource for researchers studying the immune response to SARS-CoV-2, is where the repertoires were released. Samples were obtained from the ongoing ImmuneRACE study (first 160 participants) and from about 1,300 subjects provided by 6 global collaborators. The sample metadata nearly always contained a de-identified subject ID, COVID-19 status, age in years and sex. HLA class I and class II types, where available, came from metadata supplied by the sample provider rather than from assay-based typing.

Findings and caveats that apply to the study as a whole: The quantity of clinical and demographic metadata differed by source and by participant and was supplied without curation.

TCRbeta CDR3 regions were amplified from genomic DNA using the immunoSEQ Assay, a bias-controlled multiplex PCR. Regarding the original processing steps: The number of nucleated cells in each sample was estimated from the amplification of reference gene primers within the assay. To quantify the absolute abundance of each unique TCRbeta CDR3 rearrangement, sequence reads were collapsed and filtered. For each sample, productive Simpson clonality was calculated as the square root of Simpson's diversity index across productive rearrangements. TCRdb retrieved this table from immuneACCESS and kept in-frame rearrangements only. Not all clones are present; in checked studies, unresolved V genes account for under half, and no reason is known for the remainder. Clone size and the V and J calls come from that table; the DNA yielded D and trimming. A total of over 110,000 clones appear in this sample, approximately 88% of them only once. The top ten clonotypes cover around 1.9% of the sample.

This clone was picked up one time. No antigen is known for it. No base quality information exists; no much larger clone differs at one position. The collaborating institutions used their own protocols to collect whole blood in K2EDTA tubes. For TCRbeta analysis, collaborators shipped samples in one of three forms: frozen whole blood, isolated PBMCs, or DNA extracted from either of those sample types. Spanning cysteine to phenylalanine, the CDR3 consists of 16 amino acids. Only the CDR3 part of the read is kept: 48 bases, read in frame from the first base. The chain uses TRBV21-1 and TRBJ2-1; the D segment call TRBD2 is taken from the table without a DNA check. TRBV21-1 is a pseudogene segment. The receptor was derived from a man aged 70 or older with acute or convalescent COVID-19. The sample was peripheral blood. The CDR3 in this case is CASSKRSSGITNEQFF. Read as DNA, the sequence is TGTGCCAGCAGCAAAAGGTCTAGCGGGATAACCAATGAGCAGTTCTTC.